This T cell receptor (beta chain) is from a study of cytomegalovirus exposure and HLA in healthy donors. General study results and limits: It was in a later analysis that TCR association rates were seen to vary by HLA locus, highest for DRB1 and lowest for HLA-C. Earlier analysis yielded a pattern in which most TCR beta V segments were productive about 87% or about 30% of the time. Among donors in an Asian-associated ancestry cluster, a later analysis reportedly found fewer N-insertions than the approximately 700-donor mean.

On this clone: Its antigen is not identified.

This CDR3 contains 15 residues. CDR1 is ENHRY and CDR2 is SYGVKD in the germline V gene. The V end lost 0 bases, the J end lost 7 bases, and 13 bases lay between the germline ends. Amplification used 60 Vbeta primers and 13 Jbeta primers. TCRdb's copy holds only in-frame clones and misses some; the assay was immunoSEQ multiplex PCR. The sample includes around 250,000 clones, about 86% of them seen just once. The chain couples TRBV10-3 to TRBJ1-5; D possibly corresponds to TRBD1 (5 bases). This clonotype originated in a woman aged 55-69 years in good health and CMV-seropositive. Sequencing used PBMCs. CDR3 sequence reads: CAISESGGVSQPQHF. The CDR3 DNA is TGTGCCATCAGTGAGTCTGGGGGGGTTTCCCAGCCCCAGCATTTT.